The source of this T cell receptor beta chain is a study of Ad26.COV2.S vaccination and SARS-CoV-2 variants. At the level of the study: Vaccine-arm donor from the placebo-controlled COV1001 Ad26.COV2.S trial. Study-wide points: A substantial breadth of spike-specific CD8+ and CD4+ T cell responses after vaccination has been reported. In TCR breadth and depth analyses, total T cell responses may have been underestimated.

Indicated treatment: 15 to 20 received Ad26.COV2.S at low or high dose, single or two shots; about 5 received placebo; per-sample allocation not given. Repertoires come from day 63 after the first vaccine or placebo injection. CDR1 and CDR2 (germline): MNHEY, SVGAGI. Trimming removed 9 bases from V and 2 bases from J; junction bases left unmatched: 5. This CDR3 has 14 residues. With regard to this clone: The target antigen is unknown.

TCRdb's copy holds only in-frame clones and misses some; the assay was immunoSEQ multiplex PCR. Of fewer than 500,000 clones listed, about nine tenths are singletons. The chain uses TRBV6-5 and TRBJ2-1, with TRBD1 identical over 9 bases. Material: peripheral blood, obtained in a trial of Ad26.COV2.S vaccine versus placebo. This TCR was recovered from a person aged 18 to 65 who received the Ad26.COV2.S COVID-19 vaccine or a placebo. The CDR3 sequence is CASIRDRAYNEQFF. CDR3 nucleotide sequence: TGTGCCAGTATCCGGGACAGGGCCTACAATGAGCAGTTCTTC.